This T cell receptor (beta chain) was identified in a study of T-cell memory formation after mild COVID-19. TCRdb analysed the 5' RACE reads with MiXCR anew, one entry per CDR3 protein. The profile shows about 290,000 distinct CDR3 sequences, approximately 15% of them singletons. This clonotype was seen repeatedly, ten times or more. Deletions cut 6 bases from V and 8 bases from J, with 8 bases between. Germline CDR1 is LGHDT and CDR2 is YNNKEL (reference sequence). This CDR3 comprises 12 residues. The receptor was isolated from a man between 18 and 29 years old who had mild COVID-19 (a few samples of this study predate the infection). Cell type and time point are not known. The chain uses TRBV3-1 and TRBJ1-6; D gene uncertain. The sample consisted of PBMCs or a T cell subset sorted from them (not recorded which). The CDR3 loop is CASRKPDSPLHF. The CDR3 nucleotides read TGTGCCAGCAGGAAACCGGATTCACCCCTCCACTTT.